This T cell receptor beta chain is from a study of cytomegalovirus exposure and HLA in healthy donors. Study results and limitations: Most likely, a cluster of highly shared sequence variants arose as a sequencing artifact.

The PCR used 60 Vbeta and 13 Jbeta primers. Some clones are missing from TCRdb's copy, which holds only in-frame ones; the method was immunoSEQ multiplex PCR. The sample table includes approximately 52,000 clones. With respect to this clone: The antigen is undetermined.

The germline V and J ends were trimmed by 2 bases and 2 bases, with 9 bases remaining between them. Per the germline V gene, CDR1 is SEHNR and CDR2 is FQNEAQ (reference sequence). The CDR3 length is 14 residues. The V call is TRBV7-9, the J call TRBJ1-2, with D unresolved. Sample: PBMCs. The clonotype comes from a woman in her sixties or seventies in good health and CMV-seropositive. CDR3 bases: TGTGCCAGCAGCTTACCGGGAGGAAACTATGGCTACACCTTC. It codes for CASSLPGGNYGYTF.